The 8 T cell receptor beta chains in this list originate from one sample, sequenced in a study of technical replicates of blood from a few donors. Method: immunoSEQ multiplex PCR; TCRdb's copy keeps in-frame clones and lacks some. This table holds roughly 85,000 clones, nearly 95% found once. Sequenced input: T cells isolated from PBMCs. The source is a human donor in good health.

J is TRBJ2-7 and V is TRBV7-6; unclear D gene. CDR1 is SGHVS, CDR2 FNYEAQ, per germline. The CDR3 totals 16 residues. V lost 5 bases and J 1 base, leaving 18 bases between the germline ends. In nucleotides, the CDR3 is TGTGCCAGCAGCCCCCCGGCAGCGAGCGAATCCTACGAGCAGTACTTC. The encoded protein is CASSPPAASESYEQYF.

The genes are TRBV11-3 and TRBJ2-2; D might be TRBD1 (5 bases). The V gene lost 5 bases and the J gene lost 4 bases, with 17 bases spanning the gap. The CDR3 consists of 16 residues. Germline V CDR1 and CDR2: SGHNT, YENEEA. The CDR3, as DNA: TGTGCCAGCAGCCCTCAGGGTACAGACTCCACCGGGGAGCTGTTTTTT. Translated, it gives CASSPQGTDSTGELFF. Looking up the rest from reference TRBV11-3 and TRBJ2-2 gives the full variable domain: EAGVVQSPRYKIIEKKQPVAFWCNPISGHNTLYWYLQNLGQGPELLIRYENEEAVDDSQLPKDRFSAERLKGVDSTLKIQPAELGDSAVYLCASSPQGTDSTGELFFGEGSRLTVL.

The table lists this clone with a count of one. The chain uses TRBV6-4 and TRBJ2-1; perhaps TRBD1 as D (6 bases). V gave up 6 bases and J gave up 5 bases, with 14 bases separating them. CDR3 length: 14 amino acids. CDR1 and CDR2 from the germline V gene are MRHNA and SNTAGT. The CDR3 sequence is CASRAGDINNEQFF. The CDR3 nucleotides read TGTGCCAGCAGAGCAGGGGACATAAACAATGAGCAGTTCTTC.

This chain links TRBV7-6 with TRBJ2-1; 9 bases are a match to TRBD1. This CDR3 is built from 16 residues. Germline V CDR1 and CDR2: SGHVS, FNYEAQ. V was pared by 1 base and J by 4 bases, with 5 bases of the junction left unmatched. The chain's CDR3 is CASSLGDRVGYNEQFF. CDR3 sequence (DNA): TGTGCCAGCAGCTTAGGGGACAGGGTGGGGTACAATGAGCAGTTCTTC.

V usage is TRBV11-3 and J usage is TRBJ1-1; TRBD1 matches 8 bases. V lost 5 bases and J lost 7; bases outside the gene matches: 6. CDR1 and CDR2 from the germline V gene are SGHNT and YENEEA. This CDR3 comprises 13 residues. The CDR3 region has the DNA TGTGCCAGCAGCCCGCGACAGGGGAATGAAGCTTTCTTT. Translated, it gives CASSPRQGNEAFF.

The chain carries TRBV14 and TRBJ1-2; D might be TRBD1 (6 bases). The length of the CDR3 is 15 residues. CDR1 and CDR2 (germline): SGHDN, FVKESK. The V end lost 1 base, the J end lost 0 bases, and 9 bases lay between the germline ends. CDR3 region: CASSQVQGANYGYTF. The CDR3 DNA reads TGTGCCAGCAGCCAAGTACAGGGAGCTAACTATGGCTACACCTTC. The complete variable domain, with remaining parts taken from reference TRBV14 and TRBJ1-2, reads EAGVTQFPSHSVIEKGQTVTLRCDPISGHDNLYWYRRVMGKEIKFLLHFVKESKQDESGMPNNRFLAERTGGTYSTLKVQPAELEDSGVYFCASSQVQGANYGYTFGSGTRLTVV.

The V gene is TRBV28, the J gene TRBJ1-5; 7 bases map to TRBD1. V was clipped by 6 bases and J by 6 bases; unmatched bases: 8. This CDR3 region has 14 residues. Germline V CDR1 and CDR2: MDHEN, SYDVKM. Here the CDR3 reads CASRYAGGSQPQHF. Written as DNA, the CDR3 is TGTGCCAGCAGATACGCAGGGGGGAGTCAGCCCCAGCATTTT.

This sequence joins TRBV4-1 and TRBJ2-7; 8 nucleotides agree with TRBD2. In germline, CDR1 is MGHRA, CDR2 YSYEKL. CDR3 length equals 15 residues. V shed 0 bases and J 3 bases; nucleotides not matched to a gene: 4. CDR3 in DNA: TGCGCCAGCAGCCAAGACAATACTAGCGGCTACGAGCAGTACTTC. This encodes CASSQDNTSGYEQYF.